A single sample is the source of the 10 T cell receptor beta chains below, sequenced in a study of OX40 agonist ivuxolimab in advanced cancers. The method was immunoSEQ multiplex PCR; TCRdb's version includes in-frame clones alone and lacks a portion of them. The table includes 76,000 or so clones, more than 75% detected once. The sequencing here drew on CD4+ or CD8+ T cells sorted from blood, taken in a trial of the OX40 agonist ivuxolimab. All receptors derive from an adult with an advanced solid tumor such as melanoma, head and neck, liver or kidney cancer.

This clone was recorded a few times. The chain recombines TRBV19 with TRBJ2-1, with D perhaps TRBD1 or TRBD2 (5 bases each). Germline V gives CDR1 LNHDA, CDR2 SQIVND (reference sequence). Trimming took off 5 bases at V and 6 bases at J, with 23 bases between the two ends. The CDR3 has 17 amino acids. The CDR3 loop reads CASSLGLPGPLTNEQFF. In DNA form, the CDR3 reads TGTGCCAGTAGTCTGGGCTTGCCGGGACCTTTAACCAATGAGCAGTTCTTC.

This chain joins TRBV19 and TRBJ1-6, with D maybe TRBD1 (5 bases). V was clipped by 2 bases and J by 0 bases, with 14 bases between them. CDR1 is LNHDA, CDR2 SQIVND, per germline (reference sequence). The length of the CDR3 is 18 residues. The CDR3 sequence is CASSIQGISGSYNSPLHF. CDR3 nucleotide sequence: TGTGCCAGTAGTATACAGGGAATTAGCGGCTCCTATAATTCACCCCTCCACTTT.

On this clone: The sample has other DNA sequences that encode this CDR3 too. The chain carries TRBV7-2 and TRBJ1-2, with 7 bases identical to TRBD1. The CDR3 is 13 residues long. From germline, CDR1 is SGHTA and CDR2 FQGNSA. The junction had 5 bases not matched to a gene; V was cut back by 5 bases and J by 5 bases. The CDR3 DNA follows: TGTGCCAGCAGCCTAGGACAGGTTTATGGCTACACCTTC. Translated: CASSLGQVYGYTF. Supplemented by reference TRBV7-2 and TRBJ1-2, the full variable domain reads GAGVSQSPSNKVTEKGKDVELRCDPISGHTALYWYRQSLGQGLEFLIYFQGNSAPDKSGLPSDRFSAERTGGSVSTLTIQRTQQEDSAVYLCASSLGQVYGYTFGSGTRLTVV.

The V gene is TRBV29-1, the J gene TRBJ2-7; the D call may be TRBD1 or TRBD2 (6 bases each). Trimming removed 4 bases from V and 1 base from J, with 11 bases in between. Germline CDR1 reads SQVTM; CDR2 reads ANQGSEA. The CDR3 consists of 13 residues. CDR3 protein: CSVGGAVSYEQYF. CDR3 DNA sequence: TGCAGCGTTGGGGGGGCCGTTTCCTACGAGCAGTACTTC.

The gene calls are TRBV7-8 and TRBJ1-1; a weak D match, TRBD1 (5 bases). Germline V CDR1 and CDR2: SGHVS, FQNEAQ. V was cut by 1 base and J by 7 bases, with 7 bases left in between. This CDR3 has 12 amino acids. The CDR3 sequence is CASSLEGFEAFF. DNA for the CDR3: TGTGCCAGCAGCTTAGAGGGGTTTGAAGCTTTCTTT.

V is TRBV5-1 and J is TRBJ2-3, with D possibly TRBD2 on 5 matching bases. The CDR3 is 14 residues long. V lost 0 bases and J lost 8, with 13 bases in between. CDR1 and CDR2 from the germline V gene are SGHRS and YFSETQ. The CDR3 DNA is TGCGCCAGCAGCTTGGGTCAGGACTCGGGTACGCAGTATTTT. This encodes CASSLGQDSGTQYF. The whole variable domain, filled in from reference TRBV5-1 and TRBJ2-3, reads KAGVTQTPRYLIKTRGQQVTLSCSPISGHRSVSWYQQTPGQGLQFLFEYFSETQRNKGNFPGRFSGRQFSNSRSEMNVSTLELGDSALYLCASSLGQDSGTQYFGPGTRLTVL.

This chain links TRBV30 with TRBJ2-7; D may be TRBD1 or TRBD2 (5 bases each). From germline, CDR1 is GTSNPN and CDR2 SVGIG (reference sequence). The V gene lost 4 bases and the J gene lost 5 bases, with 12 bases spanning the gap. The CDR3 sequence is 12 residues long. Here the CDR3 reads CAWTPGRNEQYF. The DNA of the CDR3 is TGTGCCTGGACGCCAGGGAGAAACGAGCAGTACTTC.

The chain joins TRBV2 to TRBJ1-6, with D perhaps matching TRBD1 (5 bases). From germline, CDR1 is SNHLY and CDR2 FYNNEI. Trimming left V 3 bases short and J 5 bases short, with 8 bases between. The CDR3 spans 14 residues. The DNA of the CDR3 is TGTGCCAGCAGTGAGCGAGGGGATAATTCACCCCTCCACTTT. Encoded protein: CASSERGDNSPLHF.

This clone showed up just a few times. This rearrangement joins TRBV2 to TRBJ1-1; D uncertain. This CDR3 is built from 12 residues. Per the germline V gene, CDR1 is SNHLY and CDR2 is FYNNEI. The V and J ends lost 6 bases and 1 base respectively, with 6 bases between them. DNA of the CDR3: TGTGCCAGCAGCGGTGAGAACACTGAAGCTTTCTTT. This gives the protein CASSGENTEAFF.

The J gene is TRBJ1-5, the V gene TRBV19, with D tentatively TRBD1 (5 bases). There are 16 residues in the CDR3. Germline V lookup: CDR1 LNHDA, CDR2 SQIVND (reference sequence). V was shortened by 3 bases and J by 6 bases, with 18 bases between the two germline ends. The CDR3 region is CASSIQGRARGQPQHF. Written as DNA, the CDR3 is TGTGCCAGTAGTATCCAGGGACGGGCCAGAGGTCAGCCCCAGCATTTT.